Listed below are T cell receptor beta chains from one sample, sequenced in a study of blood T cell repertoires in COVID-19. The data were produced by immunoSEQ multiplex PCR, yet TCRdb's version contains in-frame clones alone and is incomplete. Of about 220,000 clones in the sample, 83% were seen once. The sample was PBMCs or T cells enriched from blood (not recorded which). The source of these receptors is a woman between 40 and 55 years old who had been exposed to COVID-19. Both conserved end residues are part of each CDR3. Expanded clones are given a class, and other clones once, few, many or no size at all.

size	V	J	CDR3
NA	TRBV5-1	TRBJ2-6	CASNWAPLSGANVLTF
NA	TRBV9	TRBJ2-6	CASSADNSGANVLTF
NA	TRBV28	TRBJ1-6	CASSLTGVDSPLHF
NA	TRBV6-5	TRBJ1-4	CASSLQLPNEKLFF
NA	TRBV14	TRBJ1-4	CASSQDRQEEKLFF
once	TRBV19	TRBJ1-5	CASRNTGDNQPQHF
NA	TRBV3-1/TRBV3-2	TRBJ2-1	CASSQVPLYNEQFF
few	TRBV6-6	TRBJ1-1	CASSTGQGGTEAFF
NA	TRBV4-3	TRBJ2-7	CASSQDGGDLF
NA	TRBV28	TRBJ2-1	CASSSPGRLAYNEQFF
few	TRBV3-1/TRBV3-2	TRBJ1-1	CASSHDSLNTEAFF
once	TRBV19	TRBJ1-1	CASSIWTGNTEAFF
NA	TRBV7-3	TRBJ2-3	CASSLTSGGEGTDTQYF
NA	TRBV5-1	TRBJ2-7	CASSLTGEFYEQYF